This T cell receptor (beta chain) was retrieved from a study of T cell responses to AZD1222 COVID-19 vaccine (dated by TCRdb to about 2021). Regarding the complete study: TCR sequencing covered fewer than 250 trial participants: 200 to 220 given two doses of AZD1222 and approximately 26 given two doses of MenACWY control vaccine. Enrollment into the trials was organized by age into subgroups of 18-55, 56-69 and 70-plus years, and those subgroups contained about 160, 30 and 59 TCR-sequenced participants, respectively. On the study overall, not on this receptor specifically: Conclusions about previously exposed vaccinees were limited because only five to seven AZD1222 recipients were SARS-CoV-2 seropositive at baseline. Epitopes outside the regions mutated in the B.1.351 and B.1.1.7 variants were reportedly recognized by nearly half of the unique spike-specific TCRs. The vaccine-associated CD4 TCRs covered the entire spike protein, and the dominant responses fell in regions 160-218 and 743-854. The 56-69-year group was small, and its depth increase did not reach significance, likely because of low power. Participants were mostly white British and included more females than males, and it was suggested by the authors that clonal diversity may have been underestimated. Spike-specific TCR breadth and depth rose significantly after two AZD1222 doses compared with day 0 and with MenACWY recipients. Because no day 14 peak-response samples were available, repertoires were characterized only after the peak T cell response.

The germline V gene (reference sequence) yields LGHDT for CDR1 and YNNKEL for CDR2. The CDR3 has 16 amino acids, counting the end cysteine and phenylalanine. CDR3 DNA is the only sequence kept; it has 48 bases, read in frame from the first base. In light of the paper, this sample's time point label describes: about 28 days (+/-7) after the second vaccine dose. AZD1222 recipients given second doses at about 4 weeks or at about 12 weeks were pooled, since spike-specific TCR depth and breadth were not found to differ between the two schedules. The vaccinee samples were drawn from two UK trials, COV001 and COV002, one of which was a single-blind randomized controlled phase 2/3 trial testing AZD1222 (ChAdOx1 nCoV-19) in healthy adults. Trial participant PBMC samples were collected at day 0 and day 28 after the second dose for TCRbeta chain sequencing. For this clone: What antigen it recognizes has not been identified. Compared with germline, one end of the junction differs, possibly owing to a read error.

The CDR3 regions of human TCRbeta chains were analyzed by immunosequencing. The source study handled its data this way. Repertoire TCRs were matched against a reference library of SARS-CoV-2-specific TCRs generated with the MIRA antigen-specificity platform. Breadth meant the fraction of unique TCRs that were SARS-CoV-2-associated, whereas depth meant the fraction of total T cells that were SARS-CoV-2-associated. Using the MIRA data, each spike-specific TCR was mapped to the spike region that the TCR reacts to and placed in a CD4 or CD8 class. Log10-transformed breadth and depth values were compared by one-way ANOVA with Sidak's multiple comparisons tests. Entries here come from immuneACCESS through TCRdb and include only in-frame sequences with V and J called. Some clones fail to appear in such tables; in the studies checked, an unresolved V gene covers under half of the shortfall, and the cause of the remainder is unknown. Clone size and V and J calls were adopted from that table, with D and trimming inferred from the DNA. In all, the sample holds 90,000 or so clones, and roughly nine tenths of those were seen once. The top ten hold roughly 5% of the sample.

The rearrangement joined TRBV3-1 (or the pseudogene TRBV3-2) to TRBJ1-6, with 10 bases in between that match TRBD1. Sequencing was performed on peripheral blood, taken 28 days after the second AZD1222 dose. This sequence was found in an adult who received the AZD1222 COVID-19 vaccine. CDR3 region: CASSEDRGLPNSPLHF. The DNA is TGTGCCAGCAGCGAAGACAGGGGGCTTCCCAATTCACCCCTCCACTTT.